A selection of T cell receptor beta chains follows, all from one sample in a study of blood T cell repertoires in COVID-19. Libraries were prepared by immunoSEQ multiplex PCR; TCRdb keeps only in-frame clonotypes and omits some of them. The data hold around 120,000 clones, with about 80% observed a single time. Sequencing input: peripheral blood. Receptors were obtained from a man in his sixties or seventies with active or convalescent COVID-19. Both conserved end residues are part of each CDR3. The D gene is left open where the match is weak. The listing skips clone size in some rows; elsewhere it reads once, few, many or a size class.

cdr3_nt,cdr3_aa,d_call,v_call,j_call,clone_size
TGTGCCAGCAGCTTAGCGGGGAGCTACACCGGGGAGCTGTTTTTT,CASSLAGSYTGELFF,-,TRBV7-2,TRBJ2-2,-
TGTGCCAGCAGCTTTTATGGAAACACCATATATTTT,CASSFYGNTIYF,-,TRBV11-3,TRBJ1-3,-
TGTGCCAGCAGGAAGGGACAGGCTACCTACGAGCAGTACTTC,CASRKGQATYEQYF,TRBD1,TRBV2,TRBJ2-7,-
TGTGCCAGTAGTATGAGGACTAGCGGGAGCTCCTACGAGCAGTACTTC,CASSMRTSGSSYEQYF,TRBD2,TRBV19,TRBJ2-7,-
TGTGCCAGCAGCTCCAGGACAGGGGGTACCAATGAGCAGTTCTTC,CASSSRTGGTNEQFF,TRBD1,TRBV5-4,TRBJ2-1,-
TGTGCCAGCAGGCCCTCCCGGAGTAGCAATCAGCCCCAGCATTTT,CASRPSRSSNQPQHF,-,TRBV6-5,TRBJ1-5,-
TGTGCCAGCAGTCCACAGGGGGCTGGGGAGACCCAGTACTTC,CASSPQGAGETQYF,TRBD1,TRBV6-6,TRBJ2-5,few
TGCGCCAGCAGCCAAGGGACTAGCGGCTACGAGCAGTACTTC,CASSQGTSGYEQYF,TRBD2,TRBV5-1,TRBJ2-7,few
TGTGCCAGCTCGCAGGAGACAGGGGCCACCTACGAGCAGTACTTC,CASSQETGATYEQYF,TRBD1,TRBV18,TRBJ2-7,once
TGTGCCAGCACCCCAGCCGGGGGAGCGGACGAAAAACTGTTTTTT,CASTPAGGADEKLFF,-,TRBV11-1,TRBJ1-4,once
TGTGCCAGCAGCTTCGGGACAGCCTCTGGAAACACCATATATTTT,CASSFGTASGNTIYF,TRBD1,TRBV7-2,TRBJ1-3,-
TGTGCCAGCAGCAAGACTAGCGAAGAAGAGACCCAGTACTTC,CASSKTSEEETQYF,TRBD2,TRBV4-2,TRBJ2-5,-
TGCGCCAGCAGCACCCGACAGGGTATCATAGGAGAGACCCAGTACTTC,CASSTRQGIIGETQYF,TRBD1,TRBV5-1,TRBJ2-5,-
TGTGCCAGCAGCGCAACACAGAACACTGAAGCTTTCTTT,CASSATQNTEAFF,-,TRBV9,TRBJ1-1,-
TGTGCCAGCAGTTACGGGGCGCGTTATAGCAATCAGCCCCAGCATTTT,CASSYGARYSNQPQHF,-,TRBV6-2/TRBV6-3,TRBJ1-5,-
TGTGCCAGCAGAAGGGACAGGGTACGGCCCCAGCATTTT,CASRRDRVRPQHF,TRBD1,TRBV28,TRBJ1-5,-
TGTGCCAGCACACTAAGGGCAGGGCCCCATGGCTACACCTTC,CASTLRAGPHGYTF,-,TRBV21-1,TRBJ1-2,-
TGCGCCAGCAGCTTCACAGGGGGTCAGCCCCAGCATTTT,CASSFTGGQPQHF,TRBD1,TRBV5-1,TRBJ1-5,once
TGTGCCAGCAGCTTGACCGCGGGAGGTCGAGATACGCAGTATTTT,CASSLTAGGRDTQYF,TRBD2,TRBV7-2,TRBJ2-3,-
TGTGCCAGTAGTATACAGGGGTTGGGCTCACCCCTCCACTTT,CASSIQGLGSPLHF,-,TRBV19,TRBJ1-6,-
TGTGCCAGCAGCTTAGTCTCCGGGGAGCTGTTTTTT,CASSLVSGELFF,-,TRBV7-8,TRBJ2-2,-
TGTGCCAGCAGACAGGGAATCAATGAAAAACTGTTTTTT,CASRQGINEKLFF,-,TRBV5-6,TRBJ1-4,-
TGTGCCAGCAGGGGGACTAGCGGTAACACCGGGGAGCTGTTTTTT,CASRGTSGNTGELFF,TRBD2,TRBV2,TRBJ2-2,once
TGTGCCAGCAGCTCCTCCTCTAGCGGGAGGCAGTATTTT,CASSSSSSGRQYF,TRBD2,TRBV7-3,TRBJ2-3,-
TGTGCCAGCAGCCACGGCCTGACAGATGGCTACACCTTC,CASSHGLTDGYTF,-,TRBV3-1/TRBV3-2,TRBJ1-2,-
TGCGCCAGCAGCCCCCCTAAAGACACAGATACGCAGTATTTT,CASSPPKDTDTQYF,-,TRBV5-1,TRBJ2-3,-
TGTGCCAGCAGCCAAGGGACAGGGGTTGGCTACACCTTC,CASSQGTGVGYTF,TRBD1,TRBV4-2,TRBJ1-2,-
TGTGCCAGCGCCTATGGGACAGCATATAATTCACCCCTCCACTTT,CASAYGTAYNSPLHF,TRBD1,TRBV5-5,TRBJ1-6,few
TGTGCCAGCAGCCCAAATCCTGGGACAGGGGGAACTGAAGCTTTCTTT,CASSPNPGTGGTEAFF,TRBD1,TRBV3-1/TRBV3-2,TRBJ1-1,-
TGTGCCAGTACGACAGATACGAACACTGAAGCTTTCTTT,CASTTDTNTEAFF,-,TRBV6-5,TRBJ1-1,-
TGTGCCAGCAGCGTTGCGGGCCCCTACGAGCAGTACTTC,CASSVAGPYEQYF,-,TRBV7-2,TRBJ2-7,-
TGTGCCATCAGTGACCAGAATCAGCCCCAGCATTTT,CAISDQNQPQHF,-,TRBV10-3,TRBJ1-5,many
TGTGCCAGCAGGGGGAGTCGGCCCTACGAGCAGTACTTC,CASRGSRPYEQYF,-,TRBV6-5,TRBJ2-7,-
TGTGCCACCAGCAGAGATCTGGGCAGCTCTAATGAAAAACTGTTTTTT,CATSRDLGSSNEKLFF,-,TRBV15,TRBJ1-4,-
TGCAGCGTTACAGCAGGGGGTTTCACTGAAGCTTTCTTT,CSVTAGGFTEAFF,TRBD1,TRBV29-1,TRBJ1-1,-
TGTGCCAGCAGCCCGAGGGACAGGGGAAAGAACACTGAAGCTTTCTTT,CASSPRDRGKNTEAFF,TRBD1,TRBV5-4,TRBJ1-1,-
TGTGCCAGCAGCTCACTCGGGAGGGCCCCCACCCGATACAATGAGCAGTTCTTC,CASSSLGRAPTRYNEQFF,TRBD2,TRBV11-2,TRBJ2-1,few
TGCGCCAGCAGCCAAGAAGGACAGAAGCATCAGCCCCAGCATTTT,CASSQEGQKHQPQHF,-,TRBV4-1,TRBJ1-5,-
TGTGCCAGCTCACCTATCAGACAGGCAGCCTACGAGCAGTACTTC,CASSPIRQAAYEQYF,-,TRBV18,TRBJ2-7,once
TGTGCCAGCAGCGTAGGTGACAGGGGGGCCGCCTACGAGCAGTACTTC,CASSVGDRGAAYEQYF,TRBD1,TRBV9,TRBJ2-7,-
TGCGCCAGCAGCTTGGAGGCTAGCGGGGGGCAAGAGCAGTTCTTC,CASSLEASGGQEQFF,TRBD2,TRBV5-1,TRBJ2-1,-
TGTGCCAGCACAGCTTTTTATGCGGGAGGGACCGGATCCTACAATGAGCAGTTCTTC,CASTAFYAGGTGSYNEQFF,TRBD2,TRBV11-3,TRBJ2-1,-
TGTGCCAGTAGTAGTACAGAAAATCAGCCCCAGCATTTT,CASSSTENQPQHF,-,TRBV19,TRBJ1-5,-
TGTGCCAGCAGCTTAGGCGGCACCTCCGAGCAGTACTTC,CASSLGGTSEQYF,-,TRBV11-2,TRBJ2-7,-
TGTGCCAGCAGACCCGAGCGGACTGGAAACACCATATATTTT,CASRPERTGNTIYF,-,TRBV6-5,TRBJ1-3,-
TGTGCCAGCAGTGACGTGGGGGCGCTAAGGGAAAAACTGTTTTTT,CASSDVGALREKLFF,-,TRBV2,TRBJ1-4,-
TGTGCCAGCAGTGAAGGGGCGGGGGGCACAGATACGCAGTATTTT,CASSEGAGGTDTQYF,TRBD2,TRBV2,TRBJ2-3,few
TGCGCCAGCAGCCAGCCCAGGGGTAGATACAATGAGCAGTTCTTC,CASSQPRGRYNEQFF,-,TRBV4-1,TRBJ2-1,-
TGTGCCAGCAGCCCCAGCGCGAGCTCTGGAAACACCATATATTTT,CASSPSASSGNTIYF,-,TRBV2,TRBJ1-3,-
TGTGCCAGCAGTCGTGTTGCGGGAGGGCCGAGGATCTTC,CASSRVAGGPRIF,TRBD2,TRBV3-1/TRBV3-2,TRBJ2-1,-
TGTGCCAGCAGCCAAGCCTCGTACCAAGAGACCCAGTACTTC,CASSQASYQETQYF,-,TRBV4-2,TRBJ2-5,-
TGTGCCAGCAGTTCAGCAGCGGGAGTCATCAATGAGCAGTTCTTC,CASSSAAGVINEQFF,TRBD2,TRBV6-5,TRBJ2-1,-
TGCGCCAGCAAAGAAGGGGCGATTTGGGGAAGCTCCTACAATGAGCAGTTCTTC,CASKEGAIWGSSYNEQFF,-,TRBV5-1,TRBJ2-1,-